The next 7 T cell receptor beta chains were all read from a single sample in a study of T cell responses to AZD1222 COVID-19 vaccine. Here immunoSEQ multiplex PCR was the method, and the copy in TCRdb shows in-frame clones only, minus some. The sample records tens of thousands of clones, 65% to 80% being singletons. The sequencing used peripheral blood, collected 28 days after the second AZD1222 dose. The source of these receptors is an adult who received the AZD1222 COVID-19 vaccine.

The gene calls are TRBV28 and TRBJ1-6, with TRBD1 matching over 7 bases. The CDR3 is 15 residues long. Trimming took 8 bases from V and 4 from J; bases not matched to a gene: 8. Germline V gene sequence: CDR1 MDHEN, CDR2 SYDVKM. CDR3 sequence reads: CASLGRDSYNSPLHF. DNA for the CDR3: TGTGCCAGCCTCGGAAGGGACAGTTATAATTCACCCCTCCACTTT.

The rearrangement joins TRBV28 to TRBJ1-6, with 7 bases aligning to TRBD1. The CDR3 is 19 amino acids. Losses at the gene ends were 4 bases for V and 8 bases for J; bases not matched to a gene: 20. Germline assignment: CDR1 MDHEN and CDR2 SYDVKM. The CDR3 region has the DNA TGTGCCAGCAGTTGGCCCCGGGAAAACAGGGGAGGAATGGATTCACCCCTCCACTTT. This codes for CASSWPRENRGGMDSPLHF.

The J gene is TRBJ2-7, the V gene TRBV20-1; D not resolved. Trimming took off 7 bases at V and 6 bases at J, with 13 bases between the two ends. Germline CDR1 DFQATT, CDR2 SNEGSKA (reference sequence). CDR3 size: 11 residues. The CDR3 DNA sequence: TGCAGTGTGGATCAGGTCCGCGAGCAGTACTTC. Translating it yields CSVDQVREQYF.

The chain uses TRBV9 and TRBJ2-7; D possibly uses TRBD1 or TRBD2 (5 bases each). CDR3 length: 15 amino acids. Germline V lookup: CDR1 SGDLS, CDR2 YYNGEE. V was trimmed by 0 bases and J by 2 bases, leaving 12 bases between them. The CDR3 DNA reads TGTGCCAGCAGCGTAGGCCAGGGACCGCCCTACGAGCAGTACTTC. Its protein is CASSVGQGPPYEQYF.

This clone was seen more than once but under ten times. V usage is TRBV27 and J usage is TRBJ1-4; maybe TRBD1 (5 bases). The CDR3 runs 13 residues. The germline gives CDR1 MNHEY, CDR2 SMNVEV (reference sequence). V dropped 2 bases and J dropped 10 bases, with 11 bases sitting between them. DNA of the CDR3: TGTGCCAGCAGTTTAGAGCGCGGGGGAAAACTGTTTTTT. It yields the protein CASSLERGGKLFF.

The chain carries TRBV3-1 (or the pseudogene TRBV3-2) and TRBJ1-1; 7 positions match TRBD1. This CDR3 spans 13 amino acids. Germline V gives CDR1 LGHDT, CDR2 YNNKEL (reference sequence). J was trimmed by 8 bases and V by 5 bases; bases with no gene match: 8. Here the CDR3 reads CASSSGGSREAFF. The CDR3 DNA sequence: TGTGCCAGCAGCTCAGGGGGGAGTCGGGAAGCTTTCTTT.

The V and J genes are TRBV2 and TRBJ1-1; possibly TRBD1 for D (5 bases). V lost 3 bases, J lost 1 base, and 15 bases lay in between. The germline gives CDR1 SNHLY, CDR2 FYNNEI. The CDR3 is 16 residues long. In DNA form, the CDR3 reads TGTGCCAGCAGTGATGCCTATTTTGGGGCGAACACTGAAGCTTTCTTT. As protein: CASSDAYFGANTEAFF.